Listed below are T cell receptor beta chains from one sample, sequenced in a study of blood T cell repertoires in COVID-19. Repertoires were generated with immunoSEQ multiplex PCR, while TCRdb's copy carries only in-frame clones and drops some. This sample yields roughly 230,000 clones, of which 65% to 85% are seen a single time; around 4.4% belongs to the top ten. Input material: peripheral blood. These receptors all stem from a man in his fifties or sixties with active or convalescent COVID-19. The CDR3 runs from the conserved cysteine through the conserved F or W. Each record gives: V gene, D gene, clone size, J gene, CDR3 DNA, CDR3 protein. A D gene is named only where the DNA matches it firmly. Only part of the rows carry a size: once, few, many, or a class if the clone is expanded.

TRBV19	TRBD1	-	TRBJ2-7	TGTGCCAGTAGCCAGGACAGGGGCCCCTACGAGCAGTACTTC	CASSQDRGPYEQYF
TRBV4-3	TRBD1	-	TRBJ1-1	TGCGCCAGCAGCCCGACAGGGGATGGTGCTGAAGCTTTCTTT	CASSPTGDGAEAFF
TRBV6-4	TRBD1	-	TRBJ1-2	TGTGCCAGCAGTGATCGGACAGGGGGATCTGGCTACACCTTC	CASSDRTGGSGYTF
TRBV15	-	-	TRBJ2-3	TGTGCCACCAGCAGTACCCAGGGGGTGGGAGGTACGCAGTATTTT	CATSSTQGVGGTQYF
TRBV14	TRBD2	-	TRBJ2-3	TGTGCCAGCAGCCAAGGACTAGCGGGGGGCACAGATACGCAGTATTTT	CASSQGLAGGTDTQYF
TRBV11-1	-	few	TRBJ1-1	TGTGCCAGCAGCTTGGGGAGAACAGGGGAAGCTTTCTTT	CASSLGRTGEAFF
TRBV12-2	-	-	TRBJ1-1	TGTGCAAGTCGCTTACCCAAGGGCCCAGGGCACACTGAAGCTTTCTTT	CASRLPKGPGHTEAFF
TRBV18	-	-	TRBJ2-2	TGTGCCAGCTCACCACCGGGACTTAACACCGGGGAGCTGTTTTTT	CASSPPGLNTGELFF
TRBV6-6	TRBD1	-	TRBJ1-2	TGTGCCAGCAGTTCCCCCGACAGGGGTGGCTATGGCTACACCTTC	CASSSPDRGGYGYTF
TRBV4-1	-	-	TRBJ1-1	TGCGCCAGCAGATTGGGGCAGGAGAACACTGAAGCTTTCTTT	CASRLGQENTEAFF
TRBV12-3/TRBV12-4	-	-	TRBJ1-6	TGTGCCAGCAGTTTAGGGGAGAATTCACCCCTCCACTTT	CASSLGENSPLHF
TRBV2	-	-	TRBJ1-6	TGTGCCAGCGGAGAGGTTAACTATAATTCACCCCTCCACTTT	CASGEVNYNSPLHF
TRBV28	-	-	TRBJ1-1	TGTGCCAGTCACAGGGTTGGCACTGAAGCTTTCTTT	CASHRVGTEAFF
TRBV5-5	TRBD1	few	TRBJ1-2	TGTGCCAGCAGCTGGGACAGGGTCGGCTATGGCTACACCTTC	CASSWDRVGYGYTF
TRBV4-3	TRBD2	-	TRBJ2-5	TGCGCCAGCAGCCAAGATAGCGGGGGGGGAGAGACCCAGTACTTC	CASSQDSGGGETQYF
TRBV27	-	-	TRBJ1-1	TGTGCCAGCAGGGTCTATGTGTACACTGAAGCTTTCTTT	CASRVYVYTEAFF
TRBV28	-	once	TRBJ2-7	TGTGCCAGCAGTTTACAGGGCTACGAGCAGTACTTC	CASSLQGYEQYF
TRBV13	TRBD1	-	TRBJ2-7	TGTGCCAGCAGCGCCCGACAGGGGGCGCGAGTGCAGTACTTC	CASSARQGARVQYF
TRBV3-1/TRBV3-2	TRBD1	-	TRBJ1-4	TGTGCCAGCAGCTCACGAGGACAGGGGCCGAGGGGTGAAAAACTGTTTTTT	CASSSRGQGPRGEKLFF
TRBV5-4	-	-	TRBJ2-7	TGTGCCAGCAGCTTGGGGAGCTCCTACGAGCAGTACTTC	CASSLGSSYEQYF
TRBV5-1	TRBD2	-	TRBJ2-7	TGCGCCAGCAGCCGGGAGGGACAAATTTACGAGCAGTACTTC	CASSREGQIYEQYF
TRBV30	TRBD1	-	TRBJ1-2	TGTGCCTGGGGGGGCCCCGGGACAGGGGAAGGCTACACCTTC	CAWGGPGTGEGYTF
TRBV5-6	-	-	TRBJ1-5	TGTGCCAGCAGCTTCCGGGATTTCAATCAGCCCCAGCATTTT	CASSFRDFNQPQHF
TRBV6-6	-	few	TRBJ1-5	TGTGCCAGCAGTCCTGATGTAGAACAGCCCCAGCATTTT	CASSPDVEQPQHF
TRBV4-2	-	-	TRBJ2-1	TGTGCCAGCAGCCAAGGACATGACCCTTCCCACTCCTACAATGAGCAGTTCTTC	CASSQGHDPSHSYNEQFF
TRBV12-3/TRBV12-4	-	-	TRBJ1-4	TGTGCCAGCAAGGGGTTTGCTGAAAAACTGTTTTTT	CASKGFAEKLFF
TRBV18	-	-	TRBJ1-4	TGTGCCAGCTCCGGCGGCTACCCGGAAAAACTGTTTTTT	CASSGGYPEKLFF